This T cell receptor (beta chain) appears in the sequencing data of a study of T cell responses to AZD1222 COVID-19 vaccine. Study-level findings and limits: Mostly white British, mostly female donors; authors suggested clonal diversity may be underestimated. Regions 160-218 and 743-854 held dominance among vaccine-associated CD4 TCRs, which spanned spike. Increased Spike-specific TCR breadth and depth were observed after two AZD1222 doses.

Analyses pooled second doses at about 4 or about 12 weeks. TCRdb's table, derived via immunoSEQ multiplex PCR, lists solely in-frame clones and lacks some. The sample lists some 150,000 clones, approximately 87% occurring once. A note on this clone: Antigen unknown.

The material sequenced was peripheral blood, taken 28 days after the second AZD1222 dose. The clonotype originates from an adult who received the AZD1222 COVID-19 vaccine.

The CDR3: CASSSGTGMNTEAFF. The CDR3 DNA sequence: TGTGCCAGCAGCTCTGGGACAGGGATGAACACTGAAGCTTTCTTT. The chain is built from TRBV11-3 and TRBJ1-1; TRBD1 aligns across 9 bases. This CDR3 is built from 15 residues. V shed 4 bases, J shed 0 bases, and the junction held 3 bases outside the gene matches. CDR1 and CDR2 (germline): SGHNT, YENEEA.